Presented here are 18 T cell receptor beta chains from one specimen sequenced in a study of OX40 agonist ivuxolimab in advanced cancers. Measured with immunoSEQ multiplex PCR; TCRdb has only the in-frame clones, and not every one. The sample yields some 85,000 clones, about 91% seen once. This material consisted of CD4+ or CD8+ T cells sorted from blood, taken in a trial of the OX40 agonist ivuxolimab. The receptors here all came from an adult with an advanced solid tumor such as melanoma, head and neck, liver or kidney cancer.

The chain is built from TRBV6-5 and TRBJ1-1, with a possible D match to TRBD1 (6 bases). The CDR3 loop spans 15 amino acids. Per the germline V gene, CDR1 is MNHEY and CDR2 is SVGAGI. The V end lost 6 bases, the J end lost 5 bases, and 19 bases lay between the germline ends. The CDR3 reads CASRSMLQGRTEAFF. In DNA form, the CDR3 reads TGTGCCAGCAGATCAATGTTACAGGGCAGGACTGAAGCTTTCTTT.

The V and J genes are TRBV6-5 and TRBJ1-2; D gene unclear. V was cut by 4 bases and J by 8 bases, with 5 bases left in between. The CDR3 totals 10 residues. CDR1 and CDR2 (germline): MNHEY, SVGAGI. CDR3 amino acids: CASSSQGYTF. CDR3 DNA: TGTGCCAGCAGTTCACAGGGCTACACCTTC.

This chain uses TRBV11-2 with TRBJ2-1; D is unresolved. The germline CDR1 and CDR2 sequences are SGHAT and FQNNGV. The V and J ends lost 5 bases and 2 bases respectively, with 13 bases between them. CDR3 size: 15 residues. The CDR3 spells CASSPGLGTYNEQFF. The DNA for the CDR3 is TGTGCCAGCAGCCCTGGCTTGGGCACCTACAATGAGCAGTTCTTC.

The chain employs TRBV12-2 and TRBJ2-3; no DNA check was done on the table's D call, TRBD2. TRBV12-2 is reported as a pseudogene. The length of the CDR3 is 18 residues. The CDR3 sequence is CASRLKPPLAGNTDTQYF. The DNA of the CDR3 is TGTGCAAGTCGCCTAAAACCCCCCCTAGCGGGGAACACAGATACGCAGTATTTT.

The gene calls are TRBV19 and TRBJ2-7; 7 bases match TRBD2. Trimming at V came to 5 bases and at J to 0 bases, leaving 4 bases not matched to a gene. The germline CDR1 and CDR2 sequences are LNHDA and SQIVND (reference sequence). This CDR3 spans 14 amino acids. CDR3 coding DNA: TGTGCCAGTAGTCGGGGGGAGGTCTCCTACGAGCAGTACTTC. Translated: CASSRGEVSYEQYF.

The chain has TRBV10-3 and TRBJ1-6; 7 nucleotides agree with TRBD1. This CDR3 is built from 14 residues. CDR1 is ENHRY, CDR2 SYGVKD, per germline. J was trimmed by 10 bases and V by 6 bases; bases with no gene match: 9. The DNA for the CDR3 is TGTGCCATCAGCCCGGGACAGCGGGCGTCACCCCTCCACTTT. Translating it yields CAISPGQRASPLHF.

For this clone: One junction end does not reproduce the germline sequence, and a read error may be involved. The chain combines TRBV2 with TRBJ2-2; no definite D call. Germline CDR1 and CDR2: SNHLY and FYNNEI. This CDR3 has 12 residues. As DNA, the CDR3 is TGTGTCAGCACGGTAGGATCCGGGGAGCTGTTTTTT. Amino acid sequence: CVSTVGSGELFF.

In DNA, the CDR3 is TGTGCCAGCTCACCATCAGGGGATGACTATGGCTACACCTTC. This translates into CASSPSGDDYGYTF. This chain joins TRBV18 and TRBJ1-2; D perhaps matches TRBD1 (6 bases). This CDR3 has 14 amino acids. In germline, CDR1 is KGHSH, CDR2 LQKENI. The V end lost 2 bases, the J end lost 3 bases, and 10 bases lay between the germline ends.

The J gene is TRBJ2-1, the V gene TRBV28, with 11 bases matching TRBD2. Germline V lookup: CDR1 MDHEN, CDR2 SYDVKM. This CDR3 is 16 amino acids long. The DNA of the CDR3 is TGTACAACTTTAGCGGGAGGGCTATTGCGGTACAATGAGCAGTTCTTC. Translation gives CTTLAGGLLRYNEQFF.

This chain joins TRBV18 and TRBJ1-3; tentative D call: TRBD1 (6 bases). This CDR3 has 15 residues. V shed 3 bases and J shed 0 bases, with 9 bases lying between them. Germline-derived CDR1 and CDR2 are KGHSH and LQKENI. The CDR3 DNA sequence: TGTGCCAGCTCACCGGCGGGGGCCTCTGGAAACACCATATATTTT. Translating it yields CASSPAGASGNTIYF.

The CDR3 loop is CASSEVRQETQYF. CDR3 DNA sequence: TGTGCCAGCAGTGAAGTTCGTCAAGAGACCCAGTACTTC. This chain joins TRBV6-1 and TRBJ2-5; no reliable D call. V lost 1 base, J lost 2 bases, and 5 bases lay in between. Germline CDR1 is MNHNS and CDR2 is SASEGT. The CDR3 spans 13 residues.

This sequence joins TRBV10-3 and TRBJ2-3; 8 nucleotides align to TRBD2. The CDR3 is made up of 16 amino acids. Losses at the gene ends were 0 bases for V and 3 bases for J; bases not matched to a gene: 5. Looked up from germline, CDR1 is ENHRY and CDR2 is SYGVKD. CDR3 DNA sequence: TGTGCCATCAGTGAGTCGACCGGCGGGAGGACAGATACGCAGTATTTT. Protein: CAISESTGGRTDTQYF.

The chain couples TRBV5-1 to TRBJ1-2, with 7 bases identical to TRBD1. Trimming removed 0 bases from V and 3 bases from J; junction bases left unmatched: 5. Germline lookup yields CDR1 SGHRS and CDR2 YFSETQ. CDR3 size: 15 residues. CDR3 in amino acids: CASSLDPGQYYGYTF. DNA for the CDR3: TGCGCCAGCAGCTTGGATCCGGGACAGTACTATGGCTACACCTTC.

The CDR3: CASSQDLYRGRETQYF. The CDR3 DNA follows: TGCGCCAGCAGCCAAGATCTTTACAGGGGACGAGAGACCCAGTACTTC. This chain joins TRBV4-3 and TRBJ2-5; 7 bases align to TRBD1. Germline CDR1 and CDR2: LGHNA and YSLEER. J gave up 4 bases and V 0 bases, and 8 bases lay outside the gene matches. The CDR3 totals 16 residues.

This clone was detected once. The V and J genes are TRBV13 and TRBJ2-5, with D perhaps given as TRBD1 or TRBD2 (6 bases each). Looked up from germline, CDR1 is PRHDT and CDR2 is FYEKMQ (reference sequence). Between the trimmed V and J ends, which lost 1 base and 5 bases, there was a span of 14 bases. The CDR3 spans 15 residues. CDR3 DNA sequence: TGTGCCAGCAGCTTAGTGTGGGGGGCCGGTGAGACCCAGTACTTC. Its protein product is CASSLVWGAGETQYF.

The chain has TRBV5-1 and TRBJ1-1, with 8 bases fitting TRBD1. In germline, CDR1 is SGHRS, CDR2 YFSETQ. The CDR3 covers 12 residues. The J segment lost 11 bases and the V segment lost 4 bases, leaving 7 bases of the junction unmatched. CDR3 DNA: TGCGCCAGCAGCCCCGGACAGGGCCGGGCTTTCTTT. Protein: CASSPGQGRAFF.

The rearrangement links TRBV5-1 to TRBJ2-3; 7 nucleotides agree with TRBD2. The CDR3 sequence is 17 residues long. Looked up from germline, CDR1 is SGHRS and CDR2 is YFSETQ. V dropped 1 base and J dropped 0; count of bases not matched to a gene: 8. CDR3 nucleotide sequence: TGCGCCAGCAGCTTGATTGCTAGCGGCCCTAGCACAGATACGCAGTATTTT. It specifies CASSLIASGPSTDTQYF.

The rearrangement joins TRBV19 to TRBJ1-5; the D is unclear. Between the trimmed V and J ends, which lost 0 bases and 5 bases, there was a span of 5 bases. The V gene's germline CDR1 is LNHDA and CDR2 SQIVND (reference sequence). This CDR3 comprises 13 residues. CDR3 sequence: CASSIDRDQPQHF. CDR3 in DNA: TGTGCCAGTAGTATAGATCGAGATCAGCCCCAGCATTTT. The variable domain in full, completed from reference TRBV19 and TRBJ1-5, reads DGGITQSPKYLFRKEGQNVTLSCEQNLNHDAMYWYRQDPGQGLRLIYYSQIVNDFQKGDIAEGYSVSREKKESFPLTVTSAQKNPTAFYLCASSIDRDQPQHFGDGTRLSIL.